This record looks at one TCR beta chain sequence and its context. The target antigen is unknown. The data were produced by immunoSEQ multiplex PCR, yet TCRdb's version contains in-frame clones alone and is incomplete. The sample includes approximately 270,000 clones, roughly 85% of them seen just once. The data are from a study of cytomegalovirus exposure and HLA in healthy donors. Study results and limitations: There were 150 to 200 TCR beta chains listed as cytomegalovirus-associated.

The sequencing sample was made of PBMCs. The clonotype was recovered from a woman in her late teens or twenties in good health and CMV-seronegative.

The CDR3 is CASSLDAGQGIGNTIYF. The CDR3 DNA sequence: TGTGCCAGCAGCTTAGACGCGGGACAGGGGATCGGAAACACCATATATTTT. The chain combines TRBV7-2 with TRBJ1-3; 10 positions match TRBD1. V dropped 1 base and J dropped 4; count of bases not matched to a gene: 7. CDR1 and CDR2 from the germline V gene are SGHTA and FQGNSA. The CDR3 runs 17 residues.